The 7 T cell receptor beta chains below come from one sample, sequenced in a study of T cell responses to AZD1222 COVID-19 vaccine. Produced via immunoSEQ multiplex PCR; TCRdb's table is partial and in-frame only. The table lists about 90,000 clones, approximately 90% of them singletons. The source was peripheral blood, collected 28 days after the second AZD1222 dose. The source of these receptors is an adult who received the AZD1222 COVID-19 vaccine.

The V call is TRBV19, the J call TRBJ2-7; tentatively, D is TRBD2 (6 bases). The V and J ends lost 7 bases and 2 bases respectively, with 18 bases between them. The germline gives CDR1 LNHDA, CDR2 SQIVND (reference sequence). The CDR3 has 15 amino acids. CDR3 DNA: TGTGCCAGTACCCTTCGGGGTAGCGGAACCTACGAGCAGTACTTC. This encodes CASTLRGSGTYEQYF.

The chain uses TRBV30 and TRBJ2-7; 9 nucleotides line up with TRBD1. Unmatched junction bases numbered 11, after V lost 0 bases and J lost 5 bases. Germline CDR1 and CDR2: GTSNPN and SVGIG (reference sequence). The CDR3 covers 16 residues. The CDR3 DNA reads TGTGCCTGGAGTGTACCCGGGACAGGGAGGTCTGACGAGCAGTACTTC. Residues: CAWSVPGTGRSDEQYF.

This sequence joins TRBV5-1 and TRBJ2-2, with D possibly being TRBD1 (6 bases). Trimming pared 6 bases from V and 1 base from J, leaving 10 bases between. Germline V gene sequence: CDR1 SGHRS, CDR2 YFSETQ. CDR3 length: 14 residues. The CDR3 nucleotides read TGCGCCAGCAAGAAGACAGGGAACACCGGGGAGCTGTTTTTT. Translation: CASKKTGNTGELFF.

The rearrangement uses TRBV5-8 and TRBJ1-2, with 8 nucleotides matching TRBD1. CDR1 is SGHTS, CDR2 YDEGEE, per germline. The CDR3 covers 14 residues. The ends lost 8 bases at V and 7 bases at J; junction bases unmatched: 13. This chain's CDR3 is CASFDYGQGSGYTF. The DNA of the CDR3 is TGTGCCAGTTTTGATTACGGACAGGGAAGTGGCTACACCTTC. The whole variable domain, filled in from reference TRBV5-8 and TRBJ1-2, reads EAGVTQSPTHLIKTRGQQATLRCSPISGHTSVYWYQQALGLGLQFLLWYDEGEERNRGNFPPRFSGRQFPNYSSELNVNALELEDSALYLCASFDYGQGSGYTFGSGTRLTVV.

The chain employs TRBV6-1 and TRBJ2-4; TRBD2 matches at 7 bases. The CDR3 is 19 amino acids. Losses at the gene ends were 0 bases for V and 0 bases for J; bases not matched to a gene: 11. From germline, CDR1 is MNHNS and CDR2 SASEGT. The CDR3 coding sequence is TGTGCCAGCAGTGAAGCGGGAGGGCAGAAACTACTAGCCAAAAACATTCAGTACTTC. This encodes CASSEAGGQKLLAKNIQYF.

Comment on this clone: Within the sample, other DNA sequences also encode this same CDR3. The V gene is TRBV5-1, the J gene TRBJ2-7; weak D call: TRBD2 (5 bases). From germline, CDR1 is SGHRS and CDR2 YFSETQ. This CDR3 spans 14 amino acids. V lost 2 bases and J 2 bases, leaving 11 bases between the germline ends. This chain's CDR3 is CASSFSGTPYEQYF. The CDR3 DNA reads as TGCGCCAGCAGCTTCAGCGGAACTCCCTACGAGCAGTACTTC.

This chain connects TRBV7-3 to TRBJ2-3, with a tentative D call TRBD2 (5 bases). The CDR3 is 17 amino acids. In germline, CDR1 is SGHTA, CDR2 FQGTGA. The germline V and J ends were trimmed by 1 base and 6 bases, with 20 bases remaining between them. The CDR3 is CASSLNSALATADTQYF. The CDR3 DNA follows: TGTGCCAGCAGCTTAAATAGCGCGTTAGCTACAGCGGATACGCAGTATTTT.